The 20 T cell receptor beta chains below come from one sample, sequenced in a study of T cell changes during pregnancy in multiple sclerosis. Method: immunoSEQ multiplex PCR; TCRdb's copy keeps in-frame clones and lacks some. Seen here are 15,000 to 25,000 clones, 80% to 90% observed once, and the top ten hold around 7.5%. Material: CD8+ T cells from peripheral blood mononuclear cells, obtained in the second trimester of pregnancy. The receptors were gathered from a female donor in good health, enrolled as a control in a pregnancy study.

The chain has TRBV27 and TRBJ2-2; 8 bases are a match to TRBD1. Per the germline V gene, CDR1 is MNHEY and CDR2 is SMNVEV (reference sequence). Losses at the gene ends were 6 bases for V and 6 bases for J; bases not matched to a gene: 3. The CDR3 is made up of 13 amino acids. In nucleotides, the CDR3 is TGTGCCAGCAGGACAGGGGTGGCCGGGGAGCTGTTTTTT. Translated, it gives CASRTGVAGELFF.

The chain joins TRBV7-8 to TRBJ2-7, with D maybe TRBD1 (5 bases). Germline values: CDR1 SGHVS, CDR2 FQNEAQ. The CDR3 runs to 15 residues. The ends were cut back, 7 bases at V and 5 bases at J, with 21 bases in the middle. As DNA, the CDR3 is TGTGCCAGCAAACCCTCAGCAGGGATTATTGACGAGCAGTACTTC. Encoded protein: CASKPSAGIIDEQYF.

This clone is large in the sample. This chain uses TRBV30 with TRBJ1-1; D uncertain. V was trimmed by 0 bases and J by 5 bases, leaving 16 bases between them. This CDR3 spans 15 amino acids. Germline-derived CDR1 and CDR2 are GTSNPN and SVGIG (reference sequence). The CDR3: CAWSVPAGRRTEAFF. For the CDR3, the DNA is TGTGCCTGGAGTGTACCGGCGGGGAGAAGGACTGAAGCTTTCTTT.

This chain connects TRBV2 to TRBJ2-7; possibly TRBD2 for D (7 bases). Per germline, CDR1 SNHLY and CDR2 FYNNEI. This CDR3 comprises 12 residues. V was shortened by 7 bases and J by 2 bases, with 9 bases between the two germline ends. The CDR3 DNA is TGTGCCAGCATCGGGGGGCCCTACGAGCAGTACTTC. Translation: CASIGGPYEQYF.

The chain has TRBV25-1 and TRBJ2-2, with 8 bases matching TRBD1. Germline assignment: CDR1 MGHDK and CDR2 SYGVNS. The CDR3 contains 15 residues. V lost 8 bases to trimming and J lost 6 bases; unmatched junction nucleotides: 11. The CDR3 DNA sequence: TGTGCCAGCGAGCTCCGGACAGGGTTCGCCGGGGAGCTGTTTTTT. It encodes CASELRTGFAGELFF.

The rearrangement joins TRBV2 to TRBJ2-2; the match to TRBD2 covers 9 bases. The V gene's germline CDR1 is SNHLY and CDR2 FYNNEI. Trimming took 7 bases from V and 0 from J; bases not matched to a gene: 6. This CDR3 contains 16 residues. CDR3 loop: CASNGAGGSNTGELFF. The CDR3 nucleotides are TGTGCCAGCAACGGAGCGGGAGGATCGAACACCGGGGAGCTGTTTTTT. Looking up the rest from reference TRBV2 and TRBJ2-2 gives the full variable domain: EPEVTQTPSHQVTQMGQEVILRCVPISNHLYFYWYRQILGQKVEFLVSFYNNEISEKSEIFDDQFSVERPDGSNFTLKIRSTKLEDSAMYFCASNGAGGSNTGELFFGEGSRLTVL.

This clone was recorded only once. The rearrangement links TRBV28 to TRBJ2-1; TRBD2 might be the D (6 bases). The CDR3 is made up of 13 amino acids. V shed 3 bases and J shed 8 bases, with 11 bases lying between them. Germline V gene data show CDR1 as MDHEN and CDR2 as SYDVKM. CDR3: CASSFRASDEQFF. The CDR3 DNA follows: TGTGCCAGCAGTTTCAGGGCTAGCGATGAGCAGTTCTTC.

V usage is TRBV27 and J usage is TRBJ2-2; D is possibly TRBD1 (6 bases). Trimming removed 6 bases at V and 8 bases at J, with 13 bases between. The germline gives CDR1 MNHEY, CDR2 SMNVEV (reference sequence). The CDR3 is 13 residues long. CDR3 in DNA: TGTGCCAGCAGCATAGGGGGTTTGGGGGAGCTGTTTTTT. Amino acid sequence: CASSIGGLGELFF.

The chain uses TRBV6-1 and TRBJ1-1, with 7 bases fitting TRBD1. The CDR3 totals 13 residues. CDR1 and CDR2 from the germline V gene are MNHNS and SASEGT. V lost 6 bases and J lost 6; bases outside the gene matches: 7. The chain's CDR3 is CASSENDRAEAFF. The CDR3 region has the DNA TGTGCCAGCAGCGAAAACGACAGGGCTGAAGCTTTCTTT.

The chain uses TRBV27 and TRBJ2-7; D may be TRBD2 (6 bases). Deletions cut 0 bases from V and 0 bases from J, with 12 bases between. CDR1 and CDR2 from the germline V gene are MNHEY and SMNVEV (reference sequence). This CDR3 contains 16 residues. The CDR3 DNA follows: TGTGCCAGCAGTTTATCGACGGGGACTTTCTCCTACGAGCAGTACTTC. Amino acid sequence: CASSLSTGTFSYEQYF.

This clone was found once. This chain links TRBV2 with TRBJ1-4; weak D call: TRBD1 (5 bases). Per the germline V gene, CDR1 is SNHLY and CDR2 is FYNNEI. The CDR3 contains 15 residues. The V end lost 5 bases, the J end lost 4 bases, and 14 bases lay between the germline ends. CDR3 DNA: TGTGCCAGCAGTCGCGGACGGACAAATAATGAAAAACTGTTTTTT. Its translation is CASSRGRTNNEKLFF.

This clone was observed once. The rearrangement uses TRBV6-1 and TRBJ1-2; 7 bases are a match to TRBD1. This CDR3 is 15 amino acids long. V lost 4 bases and J lost 7; bases outside the gene matches: 12. Germline V gene lookup returns CDR1 MNHNS and CDR2 SASEGT. The CDR3 is CASSVPDRTVGGYTF. CDR3 bases: TGTGCCAGCAGTGTTCCGGACAGGACCGTAGGTGGCTACACCTTC.

J is TRBJ2-1 and V is TRBV25-1, with a tentative D call TRBD1 (6 bases). The length of the CDR3 is 12 residues. The V and J ends lost 2 bases and 7 bases respectively, with 6 bases between them. Germline V lookup: CDR1 MGHDK, CDR2 SYGVNS. The CDR3 sequence: CASSERGNEQFF. The CDR3, as DNA: TGTGCCAGCAGTGAAAGGGGGAATGAGCAGTTCTTC. The full variable domain, in which reference TRBV25-1 and TRBJ2-1 provide the parts outside the CDR3, is EADIYQTPRYLVIGTGKKITLECSQTMGHDKMYWYQQDPGMELHLIHYSYGVNSTEKGDLSSESTVSRIRTEHFPLTLESARPSHTSQYLCASSERGNEQFFGPGTRLTVL.

The chain couples TRBV7-9 to TRBJ2-7; D gene ambiguous. Germline V gene lookup returns CDR1 SEHNR and CDR2 FQNEAQ (reference sequence). The V end was cut by 2 bases, the J end by 1 base, with 12 bases between. The CDR3 consists of 15 residues. The CDR3 coding sequence is TGTGCCAGCAGCTTAAGTTTAGGAGTATCCTACGAGCAGTACTTC. Protein product: CASSLSLGVSYEQYF.

This chain connects TRBV27 to TRBJ2-3; TRBD2 agrees at 11 bases. The CDR3 consists of 16 residues. The V gene's germline CDR1 is MNHEY and CDR2 SMNVEV (reference sequence). V lost 4 bases and J lost 1; bases outside the gene matches: 4. The CDR3 DNA reads as TGTGCCAGCAGTTCCCTACTAGCGGGGGGCACAGATACGCAGTATTTT. Translated, it gives CASSSLLAGGTDTQYF.

This rearrangement joins TRBV15 to TRBJ1-5, with D possibly being TRBD1 (5 bases). Per germline, CDR1 LNHNV and CDR2 YYDKDF (reference sequence). Between the trimmed V and J ends, which lost 0 bases and 9 bases, there was a span of 24 bases. There are 18 residues in the CDR3. CDR3 bases: TGTGCCACCAGCAGAGACAAAACAGGAGGGGATCAGTTCAGGCCCCAGCATTTT. It encodes CATSRDKTGGDQFRPQHF.

The V and J genes are TRBV27 and TRBJ2-7, with D perhaps matching TRBD1 (5 bases). The CDR3 length is 15 residues. Germline V gene sequence: CDR1 MNHEY, CDR2 SMNVEV (reference sequence). The germline V and J ends were trimmed by 6 bases and 7 bases, with 22 bases remaining between them. This chain's CDR3 is CASRPPVTEAKEQYF. In DNA, the CDR3 is TGTGCCAGCAGACCCCCTGTGACAGAGGCTAAGGAGCAGTACTTC.

CDR3 region: CASSPGGAWKYF. For the CDR3, the DNA is TGTGCCAGCAGTCCCGGTGGGGCATGGAAGTATTTT. The rearrangement joins TRBV28 to TRBJ2-3; a possible D gene is TRBD1 (5 bases). V lost 5 bases to trimming and J lost 13 bases, with 16 bases between them. The germline V gene encodes CDR1 MDHEN and CDR2 SYDVKM. CDR3 length: 12 amino acids.

This sequence joins TRBV18 and TRBJ2-2; tentatively, D is TRBD1 (5 bases). Germline CDR1 reads KGHSH; CDR2 reads LQKENI. Trimming pared 3 bases from V and 4 bases from J, leaving 21 bases between. This CDR3 contains 18 residues. The CDR3 bases are TGTGCCAGCTCACCGACGGCAGGGAATTTTGGTGGCACCGGGGAGCTGTTTTTT. Its protein is CASSPTAGNFGGTGELFF.

The chain combines TRBV7-9 with TRBJ2-5; 7 bases match TRBD1. Unmatched junction bases numbered 11, after V lost 5 bases and J lost 5 bases. Germline-derived CDR1 and CDR2 are SEHNR and FQNEAQ (reference sequence). This CDR3 spans 15 amino acids. The CDR3 protein is CASSPDRAGWETQYF. The CDR3 coding sequence is TGTGCCAGCAGCCCCGACAGGGCAGGGTGGGAGACCCAGTACTTC.